Reported below is one T cell receptor beta chain. With 4 bases clipped from V and 5 bases from J, the junction kept 12 bases outside the gene matches. The CDR3 has 17 amino acids. Looked up from germline, CDR1 is SGHRS and CDR2 is YFSETQ. The entry originates in a study of shared clonotypes between healthy human individuals. Sequencing used immunoSEQ multiplex PCR; TCRdb keeps in-frame clones, though not all of them. This sample has millions of clones, with roughly 94% found just once. The chain carries TRBV5-1 and TRBJ2-5; TRBD2 aligns across 12 bases. The source of this sequence is a man between 18 and 29 years old in good health. Sequenced sample: naive CD4+ T cells sorted from blood. The subset denotes: CD45RA+ positively selected. CDR3 in DNA: TGCGCCAGCAGCCCCGGACTAGCGGGACGCGGGGTCGAGACCCAGTACTTC. It encodes CASSPGLAGRGVETQYF.